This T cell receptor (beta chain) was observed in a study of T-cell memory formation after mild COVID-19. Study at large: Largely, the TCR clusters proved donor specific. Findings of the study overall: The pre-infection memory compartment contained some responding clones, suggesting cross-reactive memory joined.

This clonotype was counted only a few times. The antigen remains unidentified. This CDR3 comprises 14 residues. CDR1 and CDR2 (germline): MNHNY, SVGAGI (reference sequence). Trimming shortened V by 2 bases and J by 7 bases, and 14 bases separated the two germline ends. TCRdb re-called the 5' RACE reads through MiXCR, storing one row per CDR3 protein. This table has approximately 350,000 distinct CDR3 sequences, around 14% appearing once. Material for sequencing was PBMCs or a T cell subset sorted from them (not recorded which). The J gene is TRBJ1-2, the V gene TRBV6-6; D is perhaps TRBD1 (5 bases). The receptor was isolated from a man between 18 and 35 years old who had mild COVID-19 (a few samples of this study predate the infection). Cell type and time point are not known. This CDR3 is CASSYRGDPFGYTF. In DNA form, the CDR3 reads TGTGCCAGCAGTTACCGGGGGGACCCCTTTGGCTACACCTTC.